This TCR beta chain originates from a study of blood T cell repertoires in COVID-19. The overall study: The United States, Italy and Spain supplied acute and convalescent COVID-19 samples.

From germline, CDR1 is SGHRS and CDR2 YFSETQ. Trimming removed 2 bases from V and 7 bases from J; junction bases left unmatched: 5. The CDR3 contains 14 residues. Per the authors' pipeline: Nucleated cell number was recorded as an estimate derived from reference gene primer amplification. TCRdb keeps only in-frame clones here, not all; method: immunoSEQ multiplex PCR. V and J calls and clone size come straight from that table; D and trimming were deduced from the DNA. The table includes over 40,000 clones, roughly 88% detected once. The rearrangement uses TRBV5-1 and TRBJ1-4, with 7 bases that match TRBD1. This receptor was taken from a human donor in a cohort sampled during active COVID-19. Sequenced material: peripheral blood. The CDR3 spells CASSLQGSREKLFF. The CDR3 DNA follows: TGCGCCAGCAGCTTACAGGGGTCTCGTGAAAAACTGTTTTTT.